The sequence of this T cell receptor beta chain was determined in a study of cytomegalovirus exposure and HLA in healthy donors. Overall study results and limits: Of the V segments, some could not be distinguished, including TRBV6-2 and TRBV6-3, and were excluded.

Looked up from germline, CDR1 is SGHDT and CDR2 is YYEEEE. CDR3 length equals 14 residues. V lost 5 bases to trimming and J lost 5 bases; unmatched junction nucleotides: 7. With regard to this clone: What it binds is not known.

13 Jbeta primers and 60 Vbeta primers were used for the PCR. Assay used: immunoSEQ multiplex PCR; TCRdb lists only in-frame clones, some missing. The table includes some 94,000 clones, less than 70% detected once. This TCR derives from a man in his fifties or sixties in good health and CMV-seronegative. The chain recombines TRBV5-6 with TRBJ1-1; 9 positions agree with TRBD1. The sequencing sample was made of PBMCs. In DNA form, the CDR3 reads TGTGCCAGCAGTACCCCCGACAGGGGGACTGAAGCTTTCTTT. The encoded protein is CASSTPDRGTEAFF.